This T cell receptor (beta chain) was profiled in a study of blood T cells in healthy people across ages. Study-level results: Bulk PBMC profiling left naive and antigen-experienced comparisons inconclusive. Per million T cells, TCR beta diversity dropped roughly linearly as age increased.

No fewer than 5.5 micrograms of total RNA were isolated from every sample. Germline V gives CDR1 MNHNS, CDR2 SASEGT. The CDR3 is 14 amino acids. Germline trimming cut 6 bases from V and 0 bases from J; bases unmatched to any gene: 4. Primers used in a second PCR of about 7 to 12 cycles were a sample-barcoded 5' primer and a J-beta primer mix. Paired-end reads containing CDR3 totaled no fewer than 2.5 million for each sample. TCRdb reprocessed the 5' RACE reads with MiXCR, giving one entry per CDR3 protein. The sample consists of approximately 1,700,000 distinct CDR3 sequences, 39% of them appearing once. About this clonotype itself: No antigen is known for it.

The sequenced sample was blood. This clonotype was obtained from a human donor in good health. V and J are TRBV6-1 and TRBJ2-5; 7 nucleotides line up with TRBD1. CDR3 bases: TGTGCCAGCAGAAGACAGGGTGACCAAGAGACCCAGTACTTC. It is translated as CASRRQGDQETQYF.